These 2 T cell receptor beta chains share one sample of origin, sequenced in a study of Graves' ophthalmopathy and Graves' hyperthyroidism (dated 2018 in TCRdb). Sequenced using an Illumina HiSeq 2000. TCR beta CDR3 regions were amplified from RNA transcripts for repertoire sequencing. The first round was an RT-PCR using HTBI primers with the Qiagen OneStep RT-PCR kit, and this first round was followed by a second-round multiplex PCR, then size selection and purification. The raw public data were reprocessed by TCRdb itself: fastp quality trimming at Q25, MiXCR clonotype calling, in-frame beta chains only. CDR3 protein duplicates are merged, each entry listing the most common genes and DNA. A total of approximately 380,000 distinct CDR3 sequences appear in this sample, under 25% of them only once. More than 2.5% of the sample goes to the ten largest clones. The sample comprised peripheral blood. These receptors all come from a woman under 30 with stable Graves' hyperthyroidism. Donor details come from another sample of the same person, matched by shared clones.

This clonotype has at least ten counts. The chain has TRBV6-5 and TRBJ1-1; TRBD1 is a possible D gene (6 bases). The germline gives CDR1 MNHEY, CDR2 SVGAGI. The CDR3 sequence is 14 residues long. Trimming took off 4 bases at V and 0 bases at J, with 9 bases between the two ends. CDR3 protein: CASSFTGMNTEAFF. In DNA form, the CDR3 reads TGTGCCAGCAGTTTTACAGGGATGAACACTGAAGCTTTCTTT.

This clonotype was seen at least ten times. V gene TRBV12-5 combines with J gene TRBJ2-2, with a weak D call TRBD2 (5 bases). V lost 5 bases to trimming and J lost 3 bases, with 13 bases between them. Germline loops: CDR1 LGHNT, CDR2 FRNRAP. CDR3 length equals 15 residues. CDR3 sequence (DNA): TGTGCTAGTGGTCCGGGGATAACTCACACCGGGGAGCTGTTTTTT. It specifies CASGPGITHTGELFF.